This paragraph covers one T cell receptor (beta chain) sequence. Its antigen is unidentified. With 60 Vbeta and 13 Jbeta primers, the PCR was carried out. Assay: immunoSEQ multiplex PCR; the TCRdb copy retains only in-frame clones and omits some. The top ten hold about 3% of the sample, which has about 150,000 clones, around 79% seen once. The data were obtained in a study of cytomegalovirus exposure and HLA in healthy donors. Study-wide results and caveats: Several top significant clusters appeared, in a later analysis, to be linked to common viral pathogens. Researchers counted 164 TCR beta chains as cytomegalovirus-associated. CMV antigen specificity was confirmed in vitro for three CMV-associated chains.

This clonotype was sampled from a man aged 35 to 55 in good health and CMV-seropositive. Material for sequencing was PBMCs.

Here the CDR3 reads CASSLQGGNNQPQHF. The CDR3, as DNA: TGTGCCAGCAGTTTACAGGGCGGGAACAATCAGCCCCAGCATTTT. V is TRBV28 and J is TRBJ1-5, with D possibly being TRBD1 (5 bases). V was clipped by 2 bases and J by 3 bases, with 11 bases between them. From germline, CDR1 is MDHEN and CDR2 SYDVKM. CDR3 size: 15 residues.